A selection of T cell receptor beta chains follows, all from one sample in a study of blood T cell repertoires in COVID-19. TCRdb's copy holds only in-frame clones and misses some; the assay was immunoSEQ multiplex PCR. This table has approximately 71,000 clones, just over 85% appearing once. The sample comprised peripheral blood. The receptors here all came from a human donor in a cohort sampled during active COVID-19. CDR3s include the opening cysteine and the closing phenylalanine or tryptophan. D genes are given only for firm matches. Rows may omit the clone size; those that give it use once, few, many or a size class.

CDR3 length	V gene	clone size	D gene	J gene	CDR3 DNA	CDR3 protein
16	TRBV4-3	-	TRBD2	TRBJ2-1	TGCGCCAGCAGCCAAGATGGGGCGGGGGAATACAATGAGCAGTTCTTC	CASSQDGAGEYNEQFF
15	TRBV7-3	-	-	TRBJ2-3	TGTGCCAGCAGCACAACAGGGTCGTGGACAGATACGCAGTATTTT	CASSTTGSWTDTQYF
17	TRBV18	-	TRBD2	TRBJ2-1	TGTGCCAGCTCACTATCTGTAGCGGGGAGCTCCTACAATGAGCAGTTCTTC	CASSLSVAGSSYNEQFF
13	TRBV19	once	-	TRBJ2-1	TGTGCCAGTAGTATAGCCCTAGACGGTGAGCAGTTCTTC	CASSIALDGEQFF
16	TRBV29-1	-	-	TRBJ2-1	TGCAGCGTTGCAGGAGGGTCAGGGGGTTTGTGGAATGAGCAGTTCTTC	CSVAGGSGGLWNEQFF
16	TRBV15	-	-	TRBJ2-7	TGTGCCACCAGCACCGGGACACAATTATACACCTACGAGCAGTACTTC	CATSTGTQLYTYEQYF
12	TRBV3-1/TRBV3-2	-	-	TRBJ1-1	TGTGCCAGCAGCCACAGGAACACTGAAGCTTTCTTT	CASSHRNTEAFF
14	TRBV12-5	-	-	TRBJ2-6	TGTGCTAGTGGTAGGGGCTCTGGGGCCAACGTCCTGACTTTC	CASGRGSGANVLTF
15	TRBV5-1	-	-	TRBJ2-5	TGCGCCAGCAGCTTGGCCGCGGCAGGGAGGGAGACCCAGTACTTC	CASSLAAAGRETQYF
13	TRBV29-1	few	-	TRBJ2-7	TGCAGCGTTGAAGAATCCCTCTCCTACGAGCAGTACTTC	CSVEESLSYEQYF
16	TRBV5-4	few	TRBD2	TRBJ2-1	TGTGCCAGCAGCATAATAGCGGGGGGGGAACTCAATGAGCAGTTCTTC	CASSIIAGGELNEQFF
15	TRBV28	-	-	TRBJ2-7	TGTGCCAGCAGTTCCCGCGGTACCCCCTCCTACGAGCAGTACTTC	CASSSRGTPSYEQYF
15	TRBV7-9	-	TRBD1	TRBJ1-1	TGTGCCAGCAGCCCAGACAGGGGGCGTTACACTGAAGCTTTCTTT	CASSPDRGRYTEAFF
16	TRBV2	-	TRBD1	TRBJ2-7	TGTGCCAGCAGTGAAGCGAGGGGCAGGGGGCTCTACGAGCAGTACTTC	CASSEARGRGLYEQYF
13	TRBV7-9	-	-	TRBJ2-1	TGTGCCAGCAGCTTATCTCCCCGGGGGGAGCAGTTCTTC	CASSLSPRGEQFF
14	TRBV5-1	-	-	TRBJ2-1	TGCGCCAGCAGCCCCCCGGGTGCAACCGATGAGCAGTTCTTC	CASSPPGATDEQFF
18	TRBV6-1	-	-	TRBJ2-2	TGTGCCAGCAGTGTGAGAACTGAGGGGGTAGAAGGGACCGGGGAGCTGTTTTTT	CASSVRTEGVEGTGELFF
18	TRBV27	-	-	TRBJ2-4	TGTGCCAGCAGTTTAAAAGCAGGGTGGGGTGATGCCAAAAACATTCAGTACTTC	CASSLKAGWGDAKNIQYF
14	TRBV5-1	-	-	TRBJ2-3	TGCGCCAGCAGCTTGGGCCTAGCAGCAGATACGCAGTATTTT	CASSLGLAADTQYF
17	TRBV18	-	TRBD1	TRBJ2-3	TGTGCCAGCTCACCCCTCGGGACAGGGGCAGGCACAGATACGCAGTATTTT	CASSPLGTGAGTDTQYF
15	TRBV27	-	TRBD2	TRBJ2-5	TGTGCCAGCAGTTTCGGAGCGGGAGGGCCAGAGACCCAGTACTTC	CASSFGAGGPETQYF
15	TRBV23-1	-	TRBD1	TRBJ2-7	TGCGCCAGCCTATGTCGACAGGGGGCCCGATACGAGCAGTACTTC	CASLCRQGARYEQYF
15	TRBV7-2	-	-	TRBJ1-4	TGTGCCAGCAGCTTGGAGTCGGCAGGGGATGAAAAACTGTTTTTT	CASSLESAGDEKLFF